A selection of T cell receptor beta chains follows, all from one sample in a study of T cells after posttransplantation cyclophosphamide. Generated by immunoSEQ multiplex PCR, the TCRdb table keeps only in-frame clones and is missing some. This repertoire shows tens of thousands of clones, 85% to 95% found once; its top ten account for around 3.2%. The source material was PBMCs. These receptors came from a woman between 50 and 59 years old in good health and a related stem cell transplant donor. The CDR3 runs from the conserved cysteine through the conserved F or W. D genes are given only for firm matches.

.	TRBV7-2	TRBJ1-1	15	TGTGCCAGCAGCTTCGGCGGGGGGCGTGGGACTGAAGCTTTCTTT	CASSFGGGRGTEAFF
.	TRBV5-5	TRBJ2-1	13	TGTGCCAGCAGCTTGGACTACCACAATGAGCAGTTCTTC	CASSLDYHNEQFF
.	TRBV7-9	TRBJ2-3	16	TGTGCCAGCAGCTATTGGACCAGTGGGGCCACAGATACGCAGTATTTT	CASSYWTSGATDTQYF
.	TRBV2	TRBJ1-5	13	TGTGCCAGCAGTGACGAGGGGGATCAGCCCCAGCATTTT	CASSDEGDQPQHF
.	TRBV11-2	TRBJ2-2	15	TGTGCCAGCAGCACCGGGACACTGAACACCGGGGAGCTGTTTTTT	CASSTGTLNTGELFF
TRBD1	TRBV18	TRBJ1-6	14	TGTGCCAGCTCACCGGGACAGGGCGGTTCACCCCTCCACTTT	CASSPGQGGSPLHF
TRBD1	TRBV5-1	TRBJ1-4	14	TGCGCCAGCAGCCAAGGACAGGGGGGCGAAAAACTGTTTTTT	CASSQGQGGEKLFF
TRBD2	TRBV5-1	TRBJ2-5	18	TGCGCCAGCAGCTTGGCGTCTAGCGGGGGGCTAAACCAAGAGACCCAGTACTTC	CASSLASSGGLNQETQYF
TRBD1	TRBV5-1	TRBJ2-1	17	TGCGCCAGCAGCCCTGCCACCTTTGGACAGGGGTACAATGAGCAGTTCTTC	CASSPATFGQGYNEQFF
.	TRBV7-2	TRBJ1-2	16	TGTGCCAGCAGCCTGGGCGCGACCGAGGCGGGGTATGGCTACACCTTC	CASSLGATEAGYGYTF
TRBD2	TRBV7-3	TRBJ2-1	18	TGTGCCAGCAGCCCCCGCCTAGCGGGAGGAGTAGGCTACAATGAGCAGTTCTTC	CASSPRLAGGVGYNEQFF
.	TRBV11-2	TRBJ2-7	17	TGTGCCAGCAGCTTAGATTTCGACGCCGGCGGGTCCTACGAGCAGTACTTC	CASSLDFDAGGSYEQYF
.	TRBV2	TRBJ2-2	14	TGTGCCAGCAGAACGTCGGCGAACACCGGGGAGCTGTTTTTT	CASRTSANTGELFF
TRBD2	TRBV5-1	TRBJ2-1	16	TGCGCCAGCAGCTTAGTGACTAGCGGGAGAAATAATGAGCAGTTCTTC	CASSLVTSGRNNEQFF
TRBD2	TRBV15	TRBJ2-3	18	TGTGCCACCACCCCGGGACTAGCGGGACGGTGGAGCACAGATACGCAGTATTTT	CATTPGLAGRWSTDTQYF
.	TRBV6-1	TRBJ1-1	13	TGTGCCAGCATCATCGCCGGGGGGACCAGAGCTTTCTTT	CASIIAGGTRAFF
.	TRBV5-1	TRBJ2-2	16	TGCGCCAGCAGCCCCTCGACATCTCCGAACACCGGGGAGCTGTTTTTT	CASSPSTSPNTGELFF
.	TRBV5-1	TRBJ2-1	16	TGCGCCAGCAGCTTGATGGTGGGAGTTAACTACAATGAGCAGTTCTTC	CASSLMVGVNYNEQFF
.	TRBV7-9	TRBJ1-1	14	TGTGCCAGCAGCTTAGTGGCGGGAAACACTGAAGCTTTCTTT	CASSLVAGNTEAFF
TRBD2	TRBV4-1	TRBJ2-1	15	TGCGCCAGCAGCCTTTTAGGACTAGCGGAGAATGAGCAGTTCTTC	CASSLLGLAENEQFF
.	TRBV5-1	TRBJ1-6	16	TGCGCCAGCAGCTTGGAACCGAGCTCCTATAATTCACCCCTCCACTTT	CASSLEPSSYNSPLHF
TRBD1	TRBV7-9	TRBJ1-4	14	TGTGCCAGCAGCAGACAGGGGATAGGCGAAAAACTGTTTTTT	CASSRQGIGEKLFF
TRBD2	TRBV10-2	TRBJ2-1	16	TGCGCCAGCAATGTAGCGGGAGGGCCCTCCTACAATGAGCAGTTCTTC	CASNVAGGPSYNEQFF
TRBD2	TRBV5-4	TRBJ2-1	14	TGTGCCAGCAGCCGCGGGGGGGTACGCAATGAGCAGTTCTTC	CASSRGGVRNEQFF